This T cell receptor beta chain was captured in a study of lung T cells in sarcoidosis with Löfgren's syndrome. Study as a whole: Repertoire analyses centered on Löfgren's syndrome patients.

In germline, CDR1 is MGHRA, CDR2 YSYEKL. This CDR3 is 13 amino acids long. The trim removed 3 bases at V and 5 bases at J, leaving 2 bases unmatched. This clonotype has at least ten counts. TCRdb analysed the reads with MiXCR anew, one entry per CDR3 protein. This table holds around 2,900 distinct CDR3 sequences, around 25% found once. The sequencing input was CD4+ T cells from bronchoalveolar lavage. This clonotype was obtained from a human donor with sarcoidosis (Löfgren's syndrome or another form), or a control subject (not recorded which). This sequence joins TRBV4-1 and TRBJ2-7; the match to TRBD1 covers 9 bases. In DNA, the CDR3 is TGCGCCAGCAGCCAGGGACAGGGCCACGAGCAGTACTTC. As protein: CASSQGQGHEQYF.